This TCR beta chain was retrieved from a study of T cells after yellow fever vaccination. MiXCR, applied by TCRdb to the 5' RACE reads, yields one record per CDR3 protein. Of 300,000 to 400,000 distinct CDR3 sequences listed, 8.1% are singletons. Judged by abundance, this clonotype is medium-sized. This TCR came from a man between 18 and 35 years old who received the YFV17D yellow fever vaccine. The source material was PBMCs, sampled roughly 45 days after the first yellow fever vaccination.

Here the CDR3 reads CASSPRDRLNTEAFF. CDR3 nucleotide sequence: TGTGCCAGCAGCCCCCGGGACAGACTAAACACTGAAGCTTTCTTT. This chain links TRBV9 with TRBJ1-1; 7 bases fit TRBD1. This CDR3 contains 15 residues. J gave up 2 bases and V 4 bases, and 8 bases lay outside the gene matches. Germline V gene sequence: CDR1 SGDLS, CDR2 YYNGEE.